This T cell receptor (beta chain) was identified during a study of OX40 agonist ivuxolimab in advanced cancers. Broader study findings: On average, CD8+ T cells had more expanded clones than CD4+.

About this clone itself: What it binds is unknown.

Per germline, CDR1 MNHEY and CDR2 SMNVEV (reference sequence). This CDR3 comprises 13 residues. Trimming removed 1 base at V and 4 bases at J, with 5 bases between. The timepoints at which blood was sampled were baseline, cycle 4 day 1, and cycle 7 day 1. TCRdb's copy holds only in-frame clones and misses some; the assay was immunoSEQ multiplex PCR. The table has 35,000 to 45,000 clones, 70% to 85% seen once. The rearrangement links TRBV27 to TRBJ1-5; D not resolved. The input for sequencing was CD4+ or CD8+ T cells sorted from blood, taken in a trial of the OX40 agonist ivuxolimab. The receptor's source is an adult with an advanced solid tumor such as melanoma, head and neck, liver or kidney cancer. The CDR3 nucleotides read TGTGCCAGCAGTTTATTTCCTAATCAGCCCCAGCATTTT. Encoded protein: CASSLFPNQPQHF.